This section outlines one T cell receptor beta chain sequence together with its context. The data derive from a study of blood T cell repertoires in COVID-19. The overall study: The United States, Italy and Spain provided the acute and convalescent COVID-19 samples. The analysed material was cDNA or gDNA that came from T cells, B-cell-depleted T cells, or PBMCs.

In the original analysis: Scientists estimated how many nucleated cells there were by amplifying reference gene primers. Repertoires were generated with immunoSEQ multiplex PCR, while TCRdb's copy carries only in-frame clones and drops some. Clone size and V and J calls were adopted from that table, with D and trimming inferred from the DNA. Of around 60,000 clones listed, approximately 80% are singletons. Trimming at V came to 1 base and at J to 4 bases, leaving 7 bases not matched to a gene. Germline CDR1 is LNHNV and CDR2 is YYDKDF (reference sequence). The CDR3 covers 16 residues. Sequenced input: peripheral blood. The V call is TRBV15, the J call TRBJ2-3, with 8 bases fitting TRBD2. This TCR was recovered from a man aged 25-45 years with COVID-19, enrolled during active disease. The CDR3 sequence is CATSRVGTSRADTQYF. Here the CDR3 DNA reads TGTGCCACCAGCAGAGTGGGGACTAGTCGAGCAGATACGCAGTATTTT.